This T cell receptor beta chain is drawn from a study of T cells in localized non-small cell lung cancer. Sequenced by immunoSEQ multiplex PCR; TCRdb stores in-frame clones only, minus some. The sample lists more than 35,000 clones, approximately 92% occurring once. Sequenced material: peripheral blood, taken before any cancer treatment. This receptor was identified in a female donor over 55 with stage I lung adenocarcinoma.

CDR3 sequence reads: CAITSGGFTDTQYF. In nucleotides, the CDR3 is TGTGCCATCACCTCGGGGGGGTTTACAGATACGCAGTATTTT. The J gene is TRBJ2-3, the V gene TRBV10-3; 8 bases map to TRBD2. The J segment lost 3 bases and the V segment lost 7 bases, leaving 6 bases of the junction unmatched. Per germline, CDR1 ENHRY and CDR2 SYGVKD. This CDR3 is 14 amino acids long.